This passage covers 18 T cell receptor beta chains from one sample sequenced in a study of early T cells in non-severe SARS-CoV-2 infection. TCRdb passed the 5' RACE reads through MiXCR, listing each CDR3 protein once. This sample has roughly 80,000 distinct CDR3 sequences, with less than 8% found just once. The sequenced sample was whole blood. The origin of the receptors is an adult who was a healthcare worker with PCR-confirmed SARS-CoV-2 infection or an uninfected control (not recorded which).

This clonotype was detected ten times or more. CDR3 nucleotide sequence: TGTGCCAGCAGTTTTGCGCTCGTCGTAGGCCATAATGAAAAACTGTTTTTT. This codes for CASSFALVVGHNEKLFF. The V gene is TRBV12-3 or TRBV12-4, the J gene TRBJ1-4; no definite D call. V gave up 3 bases and J gave up 4 bases, with 18 bases separating them. CDR3 length: 17 amino acids.

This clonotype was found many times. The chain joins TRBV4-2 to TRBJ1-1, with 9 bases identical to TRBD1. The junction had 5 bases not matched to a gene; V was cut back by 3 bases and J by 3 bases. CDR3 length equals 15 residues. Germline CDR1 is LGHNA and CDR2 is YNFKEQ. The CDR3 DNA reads TGTGCCAGCAGCCAGGGAGACAGGGGGTACACTGAAGCTTTCTTT. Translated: CASSQGDRGYTEAFF.

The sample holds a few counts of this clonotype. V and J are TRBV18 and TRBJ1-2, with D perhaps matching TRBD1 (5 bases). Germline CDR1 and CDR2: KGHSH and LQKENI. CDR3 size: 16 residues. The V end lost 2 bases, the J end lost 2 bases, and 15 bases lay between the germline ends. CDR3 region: CASSPFSRGQNYGYTF. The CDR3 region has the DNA TGTGCCAGCTCACCATTCTCAAGGGGCCAAAACTATGGCTACACCTTC.

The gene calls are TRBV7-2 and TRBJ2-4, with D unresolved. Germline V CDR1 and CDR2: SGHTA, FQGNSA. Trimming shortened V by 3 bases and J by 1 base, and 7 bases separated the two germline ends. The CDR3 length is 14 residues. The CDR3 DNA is TGTGCCAGCAGCTTCGAGGTGGCCAAAAACATTCAGTACTTC. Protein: CASSFEVAKNIQYF.

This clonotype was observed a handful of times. The CDR3 here is CASSQDPAAYEQYF. CDR3 in DNA: TGTGCCAGCAGCCAAGACCCGGCAGCCTACGAGCAGTACTTC. J is TRBJ2-7 and V is TRBV3-1; unclear D gene. This CDR3 is built from 14 residues. V was trimmed by 0 bases and J by 2 bases, leaving 8 bases between them. Germline V gene sequence: CDR1 LGHDT, CDR2 YNNKEL (reference sequence).

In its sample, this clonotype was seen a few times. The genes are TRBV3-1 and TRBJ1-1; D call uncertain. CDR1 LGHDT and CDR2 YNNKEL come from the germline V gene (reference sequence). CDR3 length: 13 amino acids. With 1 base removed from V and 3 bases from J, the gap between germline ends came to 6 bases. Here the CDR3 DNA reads TGTGCCAGCAGCCAAGCGGATTACACTGAAGCTTTCTTT. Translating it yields CASSQADYTEAFF. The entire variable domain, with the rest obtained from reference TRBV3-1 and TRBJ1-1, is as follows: DTAVSQTPKYLVTQMGNDKSIKCEQNLGHDTMYWYKQDSKKFLKIMFSYNNKELIINETVPNRFSPKSPDKAHLNLHINSLELGDSAVYFCASSQADYTEAFFGQGTRLTVV.

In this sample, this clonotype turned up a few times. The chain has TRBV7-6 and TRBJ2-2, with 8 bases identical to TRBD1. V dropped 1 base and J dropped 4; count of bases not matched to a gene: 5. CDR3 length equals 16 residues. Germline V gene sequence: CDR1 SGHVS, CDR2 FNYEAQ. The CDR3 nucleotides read TGTGCCAGCAGCTTAGTCGGGACAGGTTTCACCGGGGAGCTGTTTTTT. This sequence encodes CASSLVGTGFTGELFF.

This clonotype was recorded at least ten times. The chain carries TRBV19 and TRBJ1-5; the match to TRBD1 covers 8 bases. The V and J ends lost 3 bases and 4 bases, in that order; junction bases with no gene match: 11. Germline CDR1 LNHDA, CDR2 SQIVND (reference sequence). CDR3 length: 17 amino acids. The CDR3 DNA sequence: TGTGCCAGTAGTATCGGGCAGGGGGCAATTGCGAATCAGCCCCAGCATTTT. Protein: CASSIGQGAIANQPQHF.

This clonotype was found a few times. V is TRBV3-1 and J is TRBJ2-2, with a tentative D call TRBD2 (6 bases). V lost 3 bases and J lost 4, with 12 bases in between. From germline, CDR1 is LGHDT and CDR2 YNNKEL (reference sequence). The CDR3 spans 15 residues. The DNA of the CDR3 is TGTGCCAGCAGCCATCGGAGGGGCAGCACCGGGGAGCTGTTTTTT. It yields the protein CASSHRRGSTGELFF.

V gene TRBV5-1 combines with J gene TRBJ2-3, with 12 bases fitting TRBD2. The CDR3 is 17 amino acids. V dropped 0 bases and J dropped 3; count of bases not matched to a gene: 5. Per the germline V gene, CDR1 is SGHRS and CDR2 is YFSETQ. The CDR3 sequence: CASSLAKTSGGTDTQYF. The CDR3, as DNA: TGCGCCAGCAGCTTGGCAAAGACTAGCGGGGGTACAGATACGCAGTATTTT.

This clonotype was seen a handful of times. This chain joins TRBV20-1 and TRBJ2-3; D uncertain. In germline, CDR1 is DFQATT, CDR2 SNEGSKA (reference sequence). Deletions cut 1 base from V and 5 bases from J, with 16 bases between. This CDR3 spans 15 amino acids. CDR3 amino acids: CSARVGSGWGDTQYF. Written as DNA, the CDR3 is TGCAGTGCTAGAGTCGGGTCAGGATGGGGAGATACGCAGTATTTT.

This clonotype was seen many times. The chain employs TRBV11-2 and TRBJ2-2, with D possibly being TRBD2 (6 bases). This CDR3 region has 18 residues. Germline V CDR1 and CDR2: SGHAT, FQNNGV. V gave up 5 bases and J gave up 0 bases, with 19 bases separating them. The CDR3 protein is CASSLRERVFSNTGELFF. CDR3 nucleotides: TGTGCCAGCAGCCTCCGCGAGCGGGTGTTTTCGAACACCGGGGAGCTGTTTTTT.

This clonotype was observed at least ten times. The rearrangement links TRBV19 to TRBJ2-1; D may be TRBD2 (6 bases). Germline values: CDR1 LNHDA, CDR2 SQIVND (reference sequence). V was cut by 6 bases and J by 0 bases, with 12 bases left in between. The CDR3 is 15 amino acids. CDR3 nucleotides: TGTGCCAGTAGCACCGGGGGAGACTCCTACAATGAGCAGTTCTTC. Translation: CASSTGGDSYNEQFF.

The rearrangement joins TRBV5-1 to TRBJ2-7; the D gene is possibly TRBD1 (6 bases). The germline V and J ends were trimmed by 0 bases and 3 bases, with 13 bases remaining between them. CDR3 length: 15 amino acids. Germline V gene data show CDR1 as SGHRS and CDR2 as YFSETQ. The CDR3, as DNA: TGCGCCAGCAGCTTGGACGGGGAACAGGGCTACGAGCAGTACTTC. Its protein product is CASSLDGEQGYEQYF.

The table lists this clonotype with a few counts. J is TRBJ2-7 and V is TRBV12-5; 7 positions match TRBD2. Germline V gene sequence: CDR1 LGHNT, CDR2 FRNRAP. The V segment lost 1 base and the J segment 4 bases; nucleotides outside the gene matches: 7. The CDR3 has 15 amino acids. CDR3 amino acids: CASGLGNGRRYEQYF. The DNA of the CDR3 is TGTGCTAGTGGTTTGGGGAACGGGAGGAGGTACGAGCAGTACTTC.

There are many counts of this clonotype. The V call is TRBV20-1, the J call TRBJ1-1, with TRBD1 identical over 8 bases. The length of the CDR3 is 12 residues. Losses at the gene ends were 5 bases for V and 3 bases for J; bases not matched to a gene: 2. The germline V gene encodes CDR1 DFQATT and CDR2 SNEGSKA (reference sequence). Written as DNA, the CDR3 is TGCAGTGCTCCACAGGGGGACACTGAAGCTTTCTTT. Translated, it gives CSAPQGDTEAFF.

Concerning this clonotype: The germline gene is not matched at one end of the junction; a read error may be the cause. Here the CDR3 DNA reads TGTGCCAGCAGTGCCAAGAACATTCAGTACTTC. Translating it yields CASSAKNIQYF. The chain uses TRBV28 and TRBJ2-4; D gene ambiguous. Germline V gene data show CDR1 as MDHEN and CDR2 as SYDVKM. The CDR3 is made up of 11 amino acids.

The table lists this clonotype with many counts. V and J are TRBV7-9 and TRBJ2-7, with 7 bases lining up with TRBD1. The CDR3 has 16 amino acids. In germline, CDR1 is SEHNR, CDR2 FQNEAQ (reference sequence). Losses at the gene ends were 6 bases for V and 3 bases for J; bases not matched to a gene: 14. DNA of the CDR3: TGTGCCAGCAGTCAGGGGGTGACAGCAACGAACTACGAGCAGTACTTC. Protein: CASSQGVTATNYEQYF.